This is a list of T cell receptor beta chains from one sample in a study of blood T cell repertoires in COVID-19. Clones were sequenced by immunoSEQ multiplex PCR, and TCRdb holds only the in-frame ones, with some missing. The table has some 120,000 clones, 80% to 85% seen once. The sequenced sample was peripheral blood. These receptors were collected from a woman between 65 and 79 years old with acute or convalescent COVID-19. Each CDR3 is given with its conserved first and last residue. Fields, in order: D gene, V gene, J gene, clone size, CDR3 DNA, CDR3 protein. The D gene is left open where the match is weak. Only part of the rows carry a size: once, few, many, or a class if the clone is expanded.

-	TRBV24-1	TRBJ1-2	-	TGTGCCACCAGTGATTCGCGGGAATTCTATGGCTACACCTTC	CATSDSREFYGYTF
TRBD2	TRBV7-2	TRBJ2-7	few	TGTGCCAGCAGCACCGGACTAGCGGGGACCTACGAGCAGTACTTC	CASSTGLAGTYEQYF
-	TRBV20-1	TRBJ2-1	-	TGCAGTGCTCTTACAAACAATGAGCAGTTCTTC	CSALTNNEQFF
-	TRBV3-1/TRBV3-2	TRBJ2-1	-	TGTGCCAGCAGCCAAGATCAGGGGAGTTACAATGAGCAGTTCTTC	CASSQDQGSYNEQFF
TRBD1	TRBV7-6	TRBJ1-4	-	TGTGCCAGCACTGCCGGGACAGGGGGGGTTGAAAAACTGTTTTTT	CASTAGTGGVEKLFF
-	TRBV11-2	TRBJ1-3	once	TGTGCCAGCAGCTCGGGGATGGAGGCTGGAAACACCATATATTTT	CASSSGMEAGNTIYF
TRBD2	TRBV3-1/TRBV3-2	TRBJ2-1	once	TGTGCCAGCAGCCAGCTTCCTAGCGGCCCCTACAATGAGCAGTTCTTC	CASSQLPSGPYNEQFF
TRBD1	TRBV29-1	TRBJ2-7	-	TGCAGCGTCCGCGGACAGGGAGTCATTGACGAGCAGTACTTC	CSVRGQGVIDEQYF
-	TRBV15	TRBJ1-4	-	TGTGCCACCAGCAGAGAAAGAACAGGGAATGAAAAACTGTTTTTT	CATSRERTGNEKLFF
TRBD2	TRBV6-4	TRBJ2-3	-	TGTGCCAGCAGTACCGGGACTAGTAAGTCAGATACGCAGTATTTT	CASSTGTSKSDTQYF
-	TRBV6-1	TRBJ2-5	-	TGTGCCAGCAGTGAAGGGGCAGGGATCCAAGAGACCCAGTACTTC	CASSEGAGIQETQYF
-	TRBV25-1	TRBJ2-3	-	TGTGCCAGCAGTGAATCGATCGGGGCGCAGTATTTT	CASSESIGAQYF
-	TRBV10-3	TRBJ1-2	-	TGTGCCATCAGGGGGGGGGACACCGGCTATGGCTACACCTTC	CAIRGGDTGYGYTF
TRBD1	TRBV6-1	TRBJ1-5	-	TGTGCCAGCAGTGACACTACAGGGGGCTATCAGCCCCAGCATTTT	CASSDTTGGYQPQHF
-	TRBV5-1	TRBJ2-2	-	TGCGCCAGCACACCGAGGTCCGCGAACACCGGGGAGCTGTTTTTT	CASTPRSANTGELFF
-	TRBV11-2	TRBJ2-1	few	TGTGCCAGCAGCTTAGTAATGAGCTCCTACAATGAGCAGTTCTTC	CASSLVMSSYNEQFF